The TCR beta chain described here comes from a study of tumour-infiltrating T cells in Burkitt lymphoma. Profiling relied on immunoSEQ multiplex PCR, and the TCRdb table lists in-frame clones only, not all of them. The sample consists of 11,000 to 15,000 clones, about 75% of them appearing once. In its sample, this clone was seen once. Trimming at V came to 2 bases and at J to 1 base, leaving 12 bases not matched to a gene. The CDR3 is 18 residues long. Germline CDR1 and CDR2: SGHKS and YYEKEE (reference sequence). The clonotype was recovered from a human donor with diffuse large B-cell lymphoma. The chain combines TRBV5-5 with TRBJ1-2, with 9 bases fitting TRBD1. The sample taken for sequencing was tumor tissue. This CDR3 is CASSFHIPGQGNNYGYTF. In nucleotides, the CDR3 is TGTGCCAGCAGCTTTCACATCCCGGGACAGGGAAATAACTATGGCTACACCTTC.